Below, one T cell receptor (beta chain) is given with its context. This sample was included in a study of blood T cell repertoires in COVID-19. Study background: Sites in the United States, Italy and Spain provided acute and convalescent COVID-19 samples. T cells, B-cell-depleted T cells, or PBMCs provided the cDNA or gDNA that served as material.

Original processing notes: Estimation of nucleated cell counts was performed using reference gene primer amplification. The repertoire was sequenced with immunoSEQ multiplex PCR; TCRdb's copy has only in-frame clones and lacks some. V, J and clone size were drawn from that table, and D and trimming were deduced from the DNA. The table records around 81,000 clones, about 91% of them present only once. This CDR3 is 15 amino acids long. V was clipped by 4 bases and J by 5 bases; unmatched bases: 11. Germline-derived CDR1 and CDR2 are SGHRS and YFSETQ. The V and J genes are TRBV5-1 and TRBJ2-5; 7 nucleotides align to TRBD2. This clonotype was sampled from a woman at least 80 years old with acute or convalescent COVID-19. The sequencing sample was made of peripheral blood. The CDR3 nucleotides read TGCGCCAGCAGCAGCCGGCCGGGAGGCTGGGAGACCCAGTACTTC. Translation gives CASSSRPGGWETQYF.